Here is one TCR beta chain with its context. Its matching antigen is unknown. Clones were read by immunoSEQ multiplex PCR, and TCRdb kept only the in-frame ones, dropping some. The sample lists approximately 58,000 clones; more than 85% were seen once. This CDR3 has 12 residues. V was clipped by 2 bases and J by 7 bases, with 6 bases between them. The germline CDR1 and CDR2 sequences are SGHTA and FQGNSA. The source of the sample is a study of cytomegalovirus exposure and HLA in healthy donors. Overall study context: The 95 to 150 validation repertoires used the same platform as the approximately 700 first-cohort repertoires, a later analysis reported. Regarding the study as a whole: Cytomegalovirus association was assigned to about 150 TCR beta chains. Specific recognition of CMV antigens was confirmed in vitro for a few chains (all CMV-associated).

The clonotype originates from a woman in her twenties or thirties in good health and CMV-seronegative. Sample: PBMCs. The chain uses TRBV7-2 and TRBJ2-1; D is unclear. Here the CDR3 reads CASSLLPNEQFF. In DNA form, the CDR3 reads TGTGCCAGCAGCTTACTTCCGAATGAGCAGTTCTTC.